The T cell receptor (beta chain) under discussion was sequenced for a study of cytomegalovirus exposure and HLA in healthy donors (dated by TCRdb to the late 2010s). As for the study more broadly: According to an earlier analysis of a few hundred of the donors, roughly 180 million T cells yielded some 120 million unique TCR beta sequences and approximately 300 Gb of sequence data. The study aimed to test whether cataloging public T cell receptors could reveal signatures of past pathogen exposure. Typing coverage differed by locus: A, B, C, DRB1 and DQB1 were typed in about 629-630 donors, DQA1 in 500 to 550, DPA1 in some 600, and DPB1 in 472. Of the 350 to 450 genotyped donors, 75% to 85% were placed in the genetic ancestry cluster associated with self-reported Caucasian donors. On average, about 200,000 unique TCR beta nucleotide sequences were sequenced per donor among more than 350 genotyped donors of the cohort, with about 17% of those sequences being non-productive. An early release that covered fewer than 750 HLA-typed donors contained approximately 300 gigabases of sequencing data and 85 million to 100 million unique TCR sequences. In a later genetic analysis, genome-wide SNP genotypes for about 55% of the roughly 670 donors were used, and that subset was treated as a discovery cohort. Rather than using new phenotypic data, the later analysis identified candidate immune exposures from TCR beta sequences and from how often those sequences occurred across donors. High-throughput TCR immunosequencing, statistical association of individual TCRs with disease status, and machine learning were combined to predict cytomegalovirus infection status. In addition to the first cohort of several hundred subjects, a separate validation cohort of approximately 120 different subjects was used. Every repertoire in the discovery cohort had been generated on one and the same sequencing platform. Class I and class II HLA loci were covered by the typing at four-digit resolution. To decide whether each TCR beta V gene segment behaved as functional or pseudogenic, an earlier analysis of nearly 600 of the donors relied on high-throughput TCR beta sequencing. Roughly five DR-DQ haplotypes were handled as single units for association and clustering, since linkage in the cohort was strong. A later analysis re-examined previously published TCR beta repertoires from just over 650 donors and added high-resolution HLA genotyping to investigate patterns of TCR occurrence. Using immunosequencing, the study profiled T cell repertoires from about 610 subjects and related those repertoires to cytomegalovirus serostatus. Donor age, sex, ethnicity and CMV serostatus were compiled alongside the repertoire data.

The cohort consisted of approximately 670 healthy bone marrow donors. All cohort members were sampled while nominally healthy, although unrecorded immune exposures were likely present. The donor tested CMV seropositive, placing the donor among the roughly 300 seropositive members of the cohort. Each donor provided a peripheral blood sample, and peripheral blood mononuclear cells were used for TCR beta sequencing. Genomic DNA extraction from the blood cell samples was performed with the Qiagen DNeasy Blood Extraction Kit. Library preparation was by the immunoSEQ multiplex PCR assay. The multiplex PCR relied on a mix of 60 forward primers for TCR Vbeta segments and 13 reverse primers for TCR Jbeta segments. A multiplex PCR assay on genomic DNA amplified the CDR3 region of rearranged TCR beta genes. The amplified TCR beta libraries were sequenced on the Illumina HiSeq System as 87-base-pair reads. The authors' analysis ran thus. In a later analysis, roughly 80 million unique TCR beta chains were counted across the roughly 610 repertoires, and about 10 million of these chains were shared by at least two donors. Raw reads were error-corrected and collapsed into unique sequences by a nearest-neighbor algorithm in which closely related sequences were merged to remove PCR and sequencing errors. To assign V, D and J gene segments, CDR3 sequences were aligned to IMGT reference sequences. For a sequence to be retained, a match of at least six nucleotides was required to both a V gene segment and a J gene segment. Rearrangements were called productive when the CDR3 lacked stop codons and stayed in frame with V and J; all others were non-productive. Following IMGT convention, CDR3 was defined as the stretch from the second conserved V-encoded cysteine up to the conserved J-encoded phenylalanine. In an earlier analysis of more than 550 of the donors, sequences lacking an unambiguous match to a single V gene segment were excluded. In an earlier analysis of 587 of the donors, V segments were called functional above 56.7% productive rearrangements and were called segregating when the between-donor standard deviation exceeded 5%. To diagnose cytomegalovirus status from the catalog of TCR beta chain sequences, a statistical classification framework was built. V and J gene assignment, in a later analysis, came from comparing TCR nucleotide sequences with IMGT/GENE-DB human TR gene sequences. A later analysis assigned CDR3 sequences and most-parsimonious VDJ recombination scenarios with the TCRdist pipeline. In a later analysis, every TCR beta chain was defined by the combination of its CDR3 amino acid sequence and its V-gene family, and reads without a unique V-gene family were dropped. As a way to deal with suspected cross-contamination and a sequencing artifact, a later analysis dropped nearly 600 nucleotide sequences that were highly shared and had low generation probability. In a later analysis, a clonal expansion index for each public chain was calculated from normalized within-repertoire ranks of inferred template counts. Generation probabilities in a later analysis came from a VDJ recombination model fitted to out-of-frame rearrangements, and those results were checked against IGoR. Hypergeometric tests were used in a later analysis to score TCR-TCR, TCR-HLA and TCR-CMV co-occurrence, with a repertoire-size bias correction applied to the TCR pairs. To estimate false discovery rates, a later analysis permuted the HLA or CMV assignments 20 times. In a later analysis, co-occurring TCRs were grouped using DBSCAN, with TCRdist sequence similarity added in when clustering inside HLA-allele-positive subsets. Co-occurrence clustering excluded repertoires with fewer than 30,000 or more than 120,000 public chains, plus five with anomalous nucleotide sharing. TCRdb mirrors the immuneACCESS table, restricted to in-frame sequences. Some clones are absent from its copies; in checked studies, under half trace to an unresolved V gene, and the reason for the others is unknown. D and trimming were read from the DNA, whereas the V and J calls and clone size are those reported in that table. This sample is represented by fewer than 250,000 clones; 75% to 85% of them were singletons. About 14% of the sample lies in the top ten.

Results the study describes overall, beyond this receptor: In this cohort, only TCR beta chains were sequenced, and detectable features were limited by the absence of alpha or paired-chain data. A cluster of highly shared sequence variants was judged likely to represent a technical artifact of the sequencing pipeline. Sequencing depth was assumed to be roughly uniform across donors in the presence/absence analyses, though that assumption may not hold. A later analysis found that TCR association rates varied across HLA loci, with DRB1 alleles showing the most associated TCRs and HLA-C alleles the fewest. Several of the top co-occurrence clusters appeared to be linked to parvovirus B19, influenza, CMV and Epstein-Barr virus, according to a later analysis. A later genetic analysis associated a missense DCLRE1C variant with V-gene and J-gene trimming of TCR beta chains, and an independent cohort replicated the association. In a later analysis, HLA-associated TCR beta chains showed more clonal expansion and lower generation probabilities than non-associated chains that were equally common. About 15 rarely observed V segments, including chromosome 9 orphons, were excluded from the earlier analysis of some 590 of the donors because counts were too low. It was suggested by the authors that the approach could potentially be generalized to other disease states and immunological phenotypes. Compared with the approximately 700-donor mean, donors in an Asian-associated ancestry cluster had fewer N-insertions in productive TCRs, according to a later genetic analysis. Broadly in line with IMGT annotations, most TCR beta V segments showed up in productive rearrangements about 90% or about 30% of the time in an earlier analysis of 587 of the donors. For the cohort, immune exposure information was limited to CMV serostatus. Linkage disequilibrium might explain the correlated functional status among segregating V segments, but an unknown experimental factor could not be ruled out. The study listed approximately 150 TCR beta chains as associated with cytomegalovirus. At a false discovery rate of 0.05, a later analysis linked 16,951 TCR beta sequences to specific HLA alleles. A further reported finding was that TCR beta sequences accurately predicted the HLA-A and HLA-B alleles for most subjects in the first cohort. Strong co-occurrence of HLA alleles, especially DR and DQ, made assigning TCR associations to individual alleles difficult. According to a later analysis, most CMV-associated TCR beta chains appeared to be HLA-restricted, and the HLA associations seemed to be driven largely by CMV exposure. Cytomegalovirus status was reported to be diagnosed by the classifier with high specificity and sensitivity in both the original and validation cohorts. HLA typing was unavailable for some donors at each locus, so association tests used only the typed subset. Three of the identified cytomegalovirus-associated TCR beta chains were confirmed in vitro to be specific for cytomegalovirus antigens. While some public TCRs were present in many individuals, most TCR sequences turned up only very rarely across donors.

In the case of this clone: The clone's antigen remains unknown. The input lacks base qualities; no much larger clone sits a single base away.

The TCR was taken from a woman between 25 and 40 years old in good health and CMV-seropositive. The sample was PBMCs.

The base sequence is TGTGCCTGGAATATTCAGGGGTACACTGAAGCTTTCTTT. Translated, this is CAWNIQGYTEAFF. Recombination connected TRBV30 to TRBJ1-1; the D segment could be TRBD1, given 6 matching bases. V lost 4 bases and J lost 3 bases; the stretch between them is 12 bases long. For CDR1 and CDR2, the germline V gene (reference sequence) lists GTSNPN and SVGIG. The CDR3 goes from the cysteine to the phenylalanine over 13 residues. The sequence is cut down to CDR3 DNA, 39 bases in frame from base 1.